What follows are 25 T cell receptor beta chains derived from one specimen sequenced in a study of cytomegalovirus exposure and HLA in healthy donors. Primers included in the PCR were 60 Vbeta and 13 Jbeta primers. Sequenced by immunoSEQ multiplex PCR; TCRdb stores in-frame clones only, minus some. The sample includes about 160,000 clones, 80% to 90% of them seen just once. The specimen sequenced was PBMCs. All receptors derive from a man between 50 and 59 years old in good health and CMV-seropositive.

This chain links TRBV19 with TRBJ2-5; 7 bases fit TRBD1. V shed 8 bases, J shed 2 bases, and the junction held 2 bases outside the gene matches. This CDR3 is 12 amino acids long. Per germline, CDR1 LNHDA and CDR2 SQIVND (reference sequence). The CDR3 region has the DNA TGTGCCAGTGGGGACAGACAAGAGACCCAGTACTTC. Amino acid sequence: CASGDRQETQYF.

The rearrangement uses TRBV5-1 and TRBJ1-1; 8 bases agree with TRBD1. The CDR3 totals 17 residues. The J segment lost 2 bases and the V segment lost 0 bases, leaving 9 bases of the junction unmatched. Germline CDR1 and CDR2: SGHRS and YFSETQ. CDR3 sequence: CASSLGTGTRANTEAFF. For the CDR3, the DNA is TGCGCCAGCAGCTTGGGGACAGGGACCCGGGCCAACACTGAAGCTTTCTTT.

This chain connects TRBV14 to TRBJ1-2, with a possible D match to TRBD1 (6 bases). CDR1 and CDR2 (germline): SGHDN, FVKESK. This CDR3 is 15 amino acids long. V was cut by 4 bases and J by 5 bases, with 17 bases left in between. CDR3 DNA: TGTGCCAGCAGCCGAACGGACAGCAACTCTTATGGCTACACCTTC. It translates to CASSRTDSNSYGYTF.

The V and J genes are TRBV7-2 and TRBJ1-4; 9 bases fit TRBD1. From germline, CDR1 is SGHTA and CDR2 FQGNSA. The CDR3 totals 15 residues. V lost 6 bases to trimming and J lost 3 bases; unmatched junction nucleotides: 5. CDR3: CASRVQGAANEKLFF. The CDR3 bases are TGTGCCAGCAGAGTACAGGGGGCGGCTAATGAAAAACTGTTTTTT.

The J gene is TRBJ2-7, the V gene TRBV5-1; TRBD2 matches 8 bases. The CDR3 has 16 amino acids. V lost 0 bases and J lost 0; bases outside the gene matches: 5. Germline-derived CDR1 and CDR2 are SGHRS and YFSETQ. CDR3 residues: CASSLGGGGSSYEQYF. CDR3 sequence (DNA): TGCGCCAGCAGCTTGGGCGGCGGGGGGAGCTCCTACGAGCAGTACTTC.

This chain uses TRBV19 with TRBJ1-4; D is undetermined. The CDR3 sequence is 13 residues long. The germline gives CDR1 LNHDA, CDR2 SQIVND (reference sequence). Trimming pared 5 bases from V and 8 bases from J, leaving 12 bases between. The CDR3 sequence is CASSPRREEKLFF. CDR3 DNA sequence: TGTGCCAGTAGTCCTAGACGGGAGGAAAAACTGTTTTTT.

The chain combines TRBV4-2 with TRBJ2-3; weak D call: TRBD2 (5 bases). Germline lookup yields CDR1 LGHNA and CDR2 YNFKEQ. CDR3 size: 14 residues. Trimming took 0 bases from V and 3 from J, leaving 7 bases between them. As DNA, the CDR3 is TGTGCCAGCAGCCAAGATGAGGGTACAGATACGCAGTATTTT. It translates to CASSQDEGTDTQYF.

The genes are TRBV5-4 and TRBJ1-6; D gene ambiguous. Trimming took off 4 bases at V and 6 bases at J, with 11 bases between the two ends. From germline, CDR1 is SGHNT and CDR2 YYREEE (reference sequence). CDR3 length: 14 amino acids. CDR3 region: CASSTWASNSPLHF. The CDR3 DNA is TGTGCCAGCAGCACGTGGGCCTCTAATTCACCCCTCCACTTT.

V gene TRBV4-2 combines with J gene TRBJ2-2; 9 bases line up with TRBD2. The CDR3 runs 18 residues. The germline gives CDR1 LGHNA, CDR2 YNFKEQ. V lost 0 bases to trimming and J lost 8 bases; unmatched junction nucleotides: 13. The CDR3 DNA is TGTGCCAGCAGCCAAGAGCGGGTAGCGGGGGTCTCAGGAGGGGAGCTGTTTTTT. Its translation: CASSQERVAGVSGGELFF.

The V gene is TRBV13, the J gene TRBJ1-4; 8 bases are a match to TRBD1. After removal of 5 bases from V and 5 bases from J, the junction contained 7 bases not matched to a gene. The CDR3 loop spans 15 amino acids. Germline loops: CDR1 PRHDT, CDR2 FYEKMQ (reference sequence). CDR3 sequence (DNA): TGTGCCAGCAGCCCTGGACAGGGCGCCAATGAAAAACTGTTTTTT. Translating it yields CASSPGQGANEKLFF.

The chain has TRBV28 and TRBJ2-7; weak D call: TRBD1 (6 bases). Trimming took off 5 bases at V and 4 bases at J, with 15 bases between the two ends. CDR3 size: 14 residues. Germline V gene sequence: CDR1 MDHEN, CDR2 SYDVKM. CDR3 sequence (DNA): TGTGCCAGCAGTCCCCGGGACAATCCTTACGAGCAGTACTTC. Translated, it gives CASSPRDNPYEQYF.

The gene calls are TRBV28 and TRBJ2-2; the D gene is possibly TRBD2 (6 bases). The CDR3 contains 17 residues. Germline lookup yields CDR1 MDHEN and CDR2 SYDVKM. The V gene lost 3 bases and the J gene lost 4 bases, with 18 bases spanning the gap. DNA of the CDR3: TGTGCCAGCAGTTTCCGGGGGTGGGCCGGGAGCACCGGGGAGCTGTTTTTT. This encodes CASSFRGWAGSTGELFF.

This clone showed up just a few times. This chain connects TRBV4-1 to TRBJ2-7; D is uncertain. Germline loops: CDR1 MGHRA, CDR2 YSYEKL. This CDR3 spans 13 amino acids. Trimming stripped 2 bases from V and 5 bases from J, with 10 bases between. The CDR3 region is CASSQPPSDEQYF. Written as DNA, the CDR3 is TGCGCCAGCAGCCAACCCCCATCAGACGAGCAGTACTTC.

This chain links TRBV19 with TRBJ2-7; 7 bases agree with TRBD1. J gave up 4 bases and V 6 bases, and 6 bases lay outside the gene matches. This CDR3 spans 13 amino acids. Germline V gene lookup returns CDR1 LNHDA and CDR2 SQIVND (reference sequence). The CDR3 here is CASSPGQRYEQYF. The CDR3 region has the DNA TGTGCCAGTAGCCCGGGACAGAGATACGAGCAGTACTTC. Filled out from reference TRBV19 and TRBJ2-7, the complete variable domain reads DGGITQSPKYLFRKEGQNVTLSCEQNLNHDAMYWYRQDPGQGLRLIYYSQIVNDFQKGDIAEGYSVSREKKESFPLTVTSAQKNPTAFYLCASSPGQRYEQYFGPGTRLTVT.

The rearrangement joins TRBV28 to TRBJ2-1, with no clear D. The CDR3 is 12 residues long. V dropped 6 bases and J dropped 7 bases, with 10 bases sitting between them. The germline V gene encodes CDR1 MDHEN and CDR2 SYDVKM. The CDR3 sequence is CASRARRNEQFF. The DNA for the CDR3 is TGTGCCAGCAGAGCGAGACGAAATGAGCAGTTCTTC.

This sequence joins TRBV15 and TRBJ2-7; TRBD1 matches at 10 bases. The J segment lost 5 bases and the V segment lost 3 bases, leaving 4 bases of the junction unmatched. Germline CDR1 and CDR2: LNHNV and YYDKDF (reference sequence). The CDR3 spans 14 residues. The CDR3 reads CATSRGTGANEQYF. CDR3 bases: TGTGCCACCAGCAGGGGGACAGGGGCCAACGAGCAGTACTTC.

This clone was detected once. The CDR3 DNA follows: TGTGCCAGCAGCGATGGGACAGGGGCTAATTCACCCCTCCACTTT. Protein product: CASSDGTGANSPLHF. The V call is TRBV7-6, the J call TRBJ1-6, with TRBD1 matching over 10 bases. The CDR3 runs to 15 residues. CDR1 is SGHVS and CDR2 is FNYEAQ in the germline V gene. V shed 5 bases and J 6 bases; nucleotides not matched to a gene: 4.

This clone occurred once. J is TRBJ1-5 and V is TRBV6-1; TRBD1 matches 7 bases. The CDR3 runs 13 residues. Germline V gives CDR1 MNHNS, CDR2 SASEGT. With 5 bases clipped from V and 6 bases from J, the junction kept 4 bases outside the gene matches. CDR3 protein: CASSSGGGQPQHF. The DNA for the CDR3 is TGTGCCAGCAGTTCAGGGGGAGGTCAGCCCCAGCATTTT.

V and J are TRBV6-1 and TRBJ2-3, with D possibly being TRBD2 (5 bases). Trimming took 4 bases from V and 3 from J, leaving 11 bases between them. The CDR3 spans 14 residues. Germline CDR1 is MNHNS and CDR2 is SASEGT. The CDR3 loop reads CASSGGLLTDTQYF. CDR3 DNA: TGTGCCAGCAGTGGAGGGCTGCTAACAGATACGCAGTATTTT.

J is TRBJ1-5 and V is TRBV4-2; weak D call: TRBD1 (6 bases). V lost 4 bases and J 3 bases, leaving 19 bases between the germline ends. The CDR3 covers 17 residues. Germline V lookup: CDR1 LGHNA, CDR2 YNFKEQ. CDR3: CASSPSPDRYSNQPQHF. The DNA for the CDR3 is TGTGCCAGCAGCCCTTCACCCGACAGGTACTCCAATCAGCCCCAGCATTTT.

V and J are TRBV5-8 and TRBJ1-1, with 7 nucleotides matching TRBD1. The trim removed 2 bases at V and 0 bases at J, leaving 4 bases unmatched. Germline assignment: CDR1 SGHTS and CDR2 YDEGEE. The CDR3 extends over 15 amino acids. Written as DNA, the CDR3 is TGTGCCAGCAGCTTCATACAGGGGATGAACACTGAAGCTTTCTTT. The encoded protein is CASSFIQGMNTEAFF.

Worth noting for this clone: Other DNA sequences in the sample encode the same CDR3. The chain recombines TRBV15 with TRBJ1-5, with D perhaps matching TRBD1 (6 bases). V was cut by 0 bases and J by 4 bases, with 7 bases left in between. The CDR3 is made up of 14 amino acids. The germline V gene has CDR1 LNHNV and CDR2 YYDKDF (reference sequence). DNA of the CDR3: TGTGCCACCAGCAGAGATAGGGGGAATCAGCCCCAGCATTTT. Translation gives CATSRDRGNQPQHF.

The chain carries TRBV10-3 and TRBJ1-1; 8 nucleotides agree with TRBD1. Germline-derived CDR1 and CDR2 are ENHRY and SYGVKD. The V and J ends lost 2 bases and 5 bases, in that order; junction bases with no gene match: 7. The CDR3 contains 15 residues. The chain's CDR3 is CAISEGQGSGTEAFF. The CDR3 bases are TGTGCCATCAGTGAGGGACAGGGTTCTGGGACTGAAGCTTTCTTT.

This chain links TRBV7-8 with TRBJ1-3; TRBD1 is a possible D gene (6 bases). The V and J ends lost 3 bases and 7 bases respectively, with 16 bases between them. The CDR3 runs to 15 residues. Germline loops: CDR1 SGHVS, CDR2 FQNEAQ. CDR3 residues: CASSLGHSLGNTIYF. The CDR3 nucleotides read TGTGCCAGCAGCTTGGGACACTCCTTAGGGAACACCATATATTTT.

The chain is built from TRBV6-5 and TRBJ1-5; D is unresolved. Germline CDR1 reads MNHEY; CDR2 reads SVGAGI. The CDR3 length is 14 residues. V dropped 5 bases and J dropped 5 bases, with 13 bases sitting between them. The CDR3 nucleotides are TGTGCCAGCAGTGAAGGAAACTACGATCAGCCCCAGCATTTT. This codes for CASSEGNYDQPQHF.